These 27 T cell receptor beta chains came from one sample sequenced in a study of cytomegalovirus exposure and HLA in healthy donors. Assay: immunoSEQ multiplex PCR; the TCRdb copy retains only in-frame clones and omits some. The sample has 100,000 to 120,000 clones, 85% to 90% seen once. The sample taken for sequencing was PBMCs. The source of these receptors is a woman between 18 and 29 years old in good health and CMV-seropositive.

This clone was detected only once. This chain links TRBV4-1 with TRBJ2-5, with D possibly matching TRBD1 (6 bases). The germline V gene encodes CDR1 MGHRA and CDR2 YSYEKL. The CDR3 runs 14 residues. V lost 1 base, J lost 10 bases, and 16 bases lay in between. CDR3 protein: CASSQAQGPVGQYF. The CDR3 nucleotides read TGCGCCAGCAGCCAAGCACAGGGCCCAGTAGGCCAGTACTTC.

This chain joins TRBV9 and TRBJ1-2; the match to TRBD1 covers 7 bases. This CDR3 is built from 12 residues. Germline CDR1 and CDR2: SGDLS and YYNGEE. J was trimmed by 6 bases and V by 3 bases; bases with no gene match: 2. In nucleotides, the CDR3 is TGTGCCAGCAGCGGACAGGGAGATGGCTACACCTTC. Encoded protein: CASSGQGDGYTF.

This chain uses TRBV4-2 with TRBJ2-5; TRBD2 agrees at 12 bases. V trimming: 4 bases; J trimming: 3 bases; junction bases outside the gene matches: 9. The CDR3 has 17 residues. Germline V lookup: CDR1 LGHNA, CDR2 YNFKEQ. The DNA of the CDR3 is TGTGCCAGCAGCCCTCAGACACTAGCGGGGGGTGAAGAGACCCAGTACTTC. Protein product: CASSPQTLAGGEETQYF.

V usage is TRBV5-1 and J usage is TRBJ1-5; a possible D gene is TRBD1 (5 bases). Germline assignment: CDR1 SGHRS and CDR2 YFSETQ. The CDR3 runs to 15 residues. V was pared by 5 bases and J by 4 bases, with 16 bases between. CDR3 coding DNA: TGCGCCAGCAGACTGGGGGAGGAGAAGAATCAGCCCCAGCATTTT. This codes for CASRLGEEKNQPQHF.

This sequence joins TRBV7-9 and TRBJ2-7; D remains unclear. The CDR3 consists of 13 residues. V lost 5 bases and J 0 bases, leaving 8 bases between the germline ends. Germline values: CDR1 SEHNR, CDR2 FQNEAQ (reference sequence). The CDR3 sequence is CASSPSFSYEQYF. The CDR3 coding sequence is TGTGCCAGCAGCCCTTCCTTCTCCTACGAGCAGTACTTC.

This clone was detected only a few times. The chain links TRBV15 to TRBJ1-5, with 8 nucleotides matching TRBD1. From germline, CDR1 is LNHNV and CDR2 YYDKDF (reference sequence). The CDR3 covers 14 residues. The V gene end was trimmed by 9 bases and the J gene end by 3 bases; junction bases not matched to a gene: 7. This chain's CDR3 is CATSDRGNNQPQHF. CDR3 coding DNA: TGTGCCACTTCCGACAGGGGCAACAATCAGCCCCAGCATTTT.

This chain connects TRBV29-1 to TRBJ2-7; 7 bases match TRBD1. The germline V gene has CDR1 SQVTM and CDR2 ANQGSEA. This CDR3 contains 13 residues. Trimming took 2 bases from V and 2 from J; bases not matched to a gene: 3. CDR3: CSVEPGQTYEQYF. In DNA form, the CDR3 reads TGCAGCGTTGAACCGGGACAGACCTACGAGCAGTACTTC.

V gene TRBV7-9 combines with J gene TRBJ2-1; 7 bases agree with TRBD2. Germline V gene data show CDR1 as SEHNR and CDR2 as FQNEAQ (reference sequence). This CDR3 contains 16 residues. V lost 1 base, J lost 0 bases, and 3 bases stayed unmatched. The CDR3 nucleotides read TGTGCCAGCAGCTTAGGGCTAGCGGACTCCTACAATGAGCAGTTCTTC. The encoded protein is CASSLGLADSYNEQFF.

V is TRBV28 and J is TRBJ2-7; 9 bases match TRBD1. Germline V CDR1 and CDR2: MDHEN, SYDVKM. CDR3 length equals 14 residues. Unmatched junction bases numbered 3, after V lost 5 bases and J lost 1 base. This chain's CDR3 is CASSPDRGSYEQYF. For the CDR3, the DNA is TGTGCCAGCAGTCCCGACAGGGGGTCCTACGAGCAGTACTTC.

This clone has more than one count but fewer than ten. V gene TRBV4-1 combines with J gene TRBJ2-7; 9 bases are a match to TRBD1. Germline lookup yields CDR1 MGHRA and CDR2 YSYEKL. CDR3 length equals 15 residues. The V gene end was trimmed by 4 bases and the J gene end by 2 bases; junction bases not matched to a gene: 6. The CDR3 protein is CASSPRDRATYEQYF. The CDR3 nucleotides are TGCGCCAGCAGCCCTCGGGACAGGGCCACCTACGAGCAGTACTTC.

V usage is TRBV6-6 and J usage is TRBJ2-2; 10 bases agree with TRBD1. The CDR3 loop spans 16 amino acids. CDR1 and CDR2 from the germline V gene are MNHNY and SVGAGI (reference sequence). J gave up 5 bases and V 2 bases, and 5 bases lay outside the gene matches. CDR3 bases: TGTGCCAGCAGTTACCCGGGGACAGGGGTGACCGGGGAGCTGTTTTTT. Translated, it gives CASSYPGTGVTGELFF.

The chain recombines TRBV11-3 with TRBJ2-7; D is perhaps TRBD1 (5 bases). The V end lost 1 base, the J end lost 6 bases, and 13 bases lay between the germline ends. The CDR3 length is 14 residues. Germline assignment: CDR1 SGHNT and CDR2 YENEEA. The CDR3 spells CASSLVGHRIEQYF. Written as DNA, the CDR3 is TGTGCCAGCAGCTTAGTGGGTCACAGGATCGAGCAGTACTTC. The full variable domain, its missing parts supplied by reference TRBV11-3 and TRBJ2-7, is EAGVVQSPRYKIIEKKQPVAFWCNPISGHNTLYWYLQNLGQGPELLIRYENEEAVDDSQLPKDRFSAERLKGVDSTLKIQPAELGDSAVYLCASSLVGHRIEQYFGPGTRLTVT.

The gene calls are TRBV6-5 and TRBJ1-1; tentatively, D is TRBD1 (6 bases). Germline CDR1 and CDR2: MNHEY and SVGAGI. The CDR3 is 14 residues long. The germline V and J ends were trimmed by 7 bases and 4 bases, with 16 bases remaining between them. The CDR3, as DNA: TGTGCCAGCACCCCGACCCAAGGGGGCACTGAAGCTTTCTTT. Translated, it gives CASTPTQGGTEAFF.

The chain recombines TRBV7-5 with TRBJ2-1; the table's D call of TRBD2 was not tested on the DNA. TRBV7-5 is a listed pseudogene. This CDR3 comprises 16 residues. The CDR3 region is CARSLFSGGSHNEQFF. CDR3 bases: TGTGCCAGAAGCTTATTCAGCGGGGGTAGCCACAATGAGCAGTTCTTC.

The gene calls are TRBV5-4 and TRBJ2-7; 7 nucleotides align to TRBD1. CDR1 is SGHNT and CDR2 is YYREEE in the germline V gene (reference sequence). The CDR3 runs to 15 residues. Trimming cost V 3 bases and J 0 bases; bases outside gene matches: 6. The CDR3 is CASSSRQGNSYEQYF. In DNA form, the CDR3 reads TGTGCCAGCAGCTCCCGACAGGGCAACTCCTACGAGCAGTACTTC.

This clone was detected many times. This chain joins TRBV6-1 and TRBJ1-4, with 7 bases lining up with TRBD1. Germline CDR1 is MNHNS and CDR2 is SASEGT. V shed 4 bases and J 3 bases; nucleotides not matched to a gene: 5. The CDR3 is 15 amino acids. CDR3: CASSGQTGSNEKLFF. CDR3 sequence (DNA): TGTGCCAGCAGTGGGCAGACAGGGTCTAATGAAAAACTGTTTTTT.

The chain uses TRBV12-2 and TRBJ2-7; the table's D call, TRBD1, was not checked against the DNA. TRBV12-2 is deemed a pseudogene. The CDR3 has 12 amino acids. The CDR3 protein is CASRLDTYEQYF. CDR3 DNA: TGTGCAAGTCGCTTAGACACCTACGAGCAGTACTTC.

There are many counts of this clone. J is TRBJ1-1 and V is TRBV18; perhaps TRBD1 as D (5 bases). V dropped 6 bases and J dropped 6 bases, with 23 bases sitting between them. CDR1 is KGHSH, CDR2 LQKENI, per germline. This CDR3 comprises 16 residues. The CDR3 DNA reads TGTGCCAGCTCGCCTCCTATGGGGGGAAGGGGAGCTGAAGCTTTCTTT. This sequence encodes CASSPPMGGRGAEAFF.

The chain employs TRBV11-2 and TRBJ1-1; D possibly corresponds to TRBD1 (6 bases). Germline CDR1 SGHAT, CDR2 FQNNGV. The CDR3 runs 12 residues. V was shortened by 3 bases and J by 7 bases, with 9 bases between the two germline ends. CDR3 residues: CASSFGRGEAFF. The CDR3 DNA follows: TGTGCCAGCAGCTTCGGCAGGGGTGAAGCTTTCTTT.

V and J are TRBV5-1 and TRBJ1-2, with 10 nucleotides matching TRBD1. Germline CDR1 and CDR2: SGHRS and YFSETQ. The CDR3 covers 14 residues. V lost 4 bases, J lost 4 bases, and 4 bases stayed unmatched. The DNA of the CDR3 is TGCGCCAGCAGCGAGGGACAGGGGCCCTATGGCTACACCTTC. Its translation is CASSEGQGPYGYTF.

The rearrangement links TRBV15 to TRBJ2-3, with TRBD2 identical over 11 bases. The V gene's germline CDR1 is LNHNV and CDR2 YYDKDF (reference sequence). V trimming: 3 bases; J trimming: 1 base; junction bases outside the gene matches: 6. This CDR3 contains 17 residues. CDR3 in DNA: TGTGCCACCAGCAGCCCAGGGACTAGCGGTCGCACAGATACGCAGTATTTT. This encodes CATSSPGTSGRTDTQYF.

This clone was observed a single time. The V gene is TRBV5-4, the J gene TRBJ2-3; a weak D match, TRBD2 (6 bases). This CDR3 region has 13 residues. V was trimmed by 4 bases and J by 7 bases, leaving 13 bases between them. The germline V gene encodes CDR1 SGHNT and CDR2 YYREEE (reference sequence). The DNA for the CDR3 is TGTGCCAGCAGCGTGGCCGGGGGAAATACGCAGTATTTT. It specifies CASSVAGGNTQYF.

This chain connects TRBV5-6 to TRBJ2-1; D is perhaps TRBD2 (5 bases). Germline V CDR1 and CDR2: SGHDT, YYEEEE. The CDR3 consists of 17 residues. The V end lost 4 bases, the J end lost 7 bases, and 24 bases lay between the germline ends. CDR3 loop: CASSPTSNSGLNNEQFF. CDR3 bases: TGTGCCAGCAGCCCAACCTCGAACAGCGGTCTGAATAATGAGCAGTTCTTC.

The chain uses TRBV10-2 and TRBJ1-5; possibly TRBD1 for D (6 bases). The CDR3 contains 16 residues. CDR1 and CDR2 (germline): WSHSY, SAAADI. The germline V and J ends were trimmed by 8 bases and 3 bases, with 20 bases remaining between them. The CDR3 region is CASRGEGGTLNQPQHF. The CDR3 DNA is TGCGCCAGCCGTGGGGAGGGGGGGACCCTCAATCAGCCCCAGCATTTT.

The V and J genes are TRBV5-1 and TRBJ2-1; 7 nucleotides agree with TRBD1. Trimming removed 0 bases from V and 13 bases from J; junction bases left unmatched: 7. The germline V gene encodes CDR1 SGHRS and CDR2 YFSETQ. The CDR3 totals 13 residues. The CDR3: CASSLAGDSRQFF. The DNA of the CDR3 is TGCGCCAGCAGCTTGGCTGGGGACAGTAGACAGTTCTTC.

The V gene is TRBV7-6, the J gene TRBJ2-2; no definite D call. The germline V gene encodes CDR1 SGHVS and CDR2 FNYEAQ. V gave up 3 bases and J gave up 0 bases, with 11 bases separating them. CDR3 length: 16 amino acids. The CDR3 DNA is TGTGCCAGCAGCTTGTCTGTGGTAGCGAACACCGGGGAGCTGTTTTTT. It is translated as CASSLSVVANTGELFF.

The chain couples TRBV5-1 to TRBJ2-1; D call uncertain. Deletions cut 1 base from V and 9 bases from J, with 5 bases between. This CDR3 has 11 amino acids. Germline values: CDR1 SGHRS, CDR2 YFSETQ. The CDR3 DNA reads as TGCGCCAGCAGCTTGCAGGTTGAGCAGTTCTTC. This gives the protein CASSLQVEQFF.